Following are 10 T cell receptor beta chains from one sample sequenced in a study of T cell responses to AZD1222 COVID-19 vaccine. Sequenced by immunoSEQ multiplex PCR; TCRdb stores in-frame clones only, minus some. This table has about 120,000 clones, 90% to 95% appearing once. The sequenced sample was peripheral blood, obtained on day 0 of AZD1222 vaccination. The receptors shown here come from an adult in good health.

The V call is TRBV6-6, the J call TRBJ2-3; TRBD2 might be the D (5 bases). Per germline, CDR1 MNHNY and CDR2 SVGAGI (reference sequence). V was clipped by 11 bases and J by 11 bases, with 14 bases between them. The CDR3 has 10 residues. The CDR3 DNA reads TGTGCCTCCGAGGGTGAGGGGCAGTATTTT. Protein: CASEGEGQYF.

This clone was seen only a few times. V and J are TRBV3-1 (or the pseudogene TRBV3-2) and TRBJ1-2; 7 bases are shared with TRBD1. The CDR3 totals 13 residues. CDR1 and CDR2 (germline): LGHDT, YNNKEL (reference sequence). The V gene end was trimmed by 1 base and the J gene end by 4 bases; junction bases not matched to a gene: 0. CDR3 sequence reads: CASSQAGGYGYTF. The CDR3, as DNA: TGTGCCAGCAGCCAAGCAGGGGGCTATGGCTACACCTTC.

This clone was counted a few times. The chain carries TRBV28 and TRBJ1-5; a weak D match, TRBD1 (5 bases). Per germline, CDR1 MDHEN and CDR2 SYDVKM. The CDR3 length is 12 residues. Trimming removed 4 bases from V and 6 bases from J, with 7 bases in between. The CDR3 spells CASSSDSQPQHF. CDR3 DNA sequence: TGTGCCAGCAGTTCTGACAGTCAGCCCCAGCATTTT.

The chain recombines TRBV3-1 (or the pseudogene TRBV3-2) with TRBJ2-5; no firm D call. Germline CDR1 reads LGHDT; CDR2 reads YNNKEL (reference sequence). Trimming left V 3 bases short and J 4 bases short, with 6 bases between. The CDR3 contains 12 residues. The CDR3 sequence: CASSHSLETQYF. The DNA for the CDR3 is TGTGCCAGCAGCCACTCGTTAGAGACCCAGTACTTC.

The rearrangement uses TRBV5-1 and TRBJ2-1; TRBD2 aligns across 12 bases. Germline lookup yields CDR1 SGHRS and CDR2 YFSETQ. V shed 2 bases, J shed 8 bases, and the junction held 5 bases outside the gene matches. The CDR3 is 15 residues long. This CDR3 is CASSFLAGGPYEQFF. As DNA, the CDR3 is TGCGCCAGCAGCTTTCTAGCGGGAGGGCCCTATGAGCAGTTCTTC. Together with reference TRBV5-1 and TRBJ2-1, the CDR3 gives the full variable domain: KAGVTQTPRYLIKTRGQQVTLSCSPISGHRSVSWYQQTPGQGLQFLFEYFSETQRNKGNFPGRFSGRQFSNSRSEMNVSTLELGDSALYLCASSFLAGGPYEQFFGPGTRLTVL.

The V gene is TRBV20-1, the J gene TRBJ2-3, with D uncertain. CDR1 is DFQATT, CDR2 SNEGSKA, per germline (reference sequence). The CDR3 totals 13 residues. Trimming took 3 bases from V and 1 from J, leaving 8 bases between them. CDR3 residues: CSASETGTDTQYF. The CDR3, as DNA: TGCAGTGCTAGTGAAACAGGCACAGATACGCAGTATTTT.

The chain carries TRBV18 and TRBJ1-2, with D possibly being TRBD1 (5 bases). Trimming removed 2 bases from V and 3 bases from J, with 10 bases in between. The germline V gene encodes CDR1 KGHSH and CDR2 LQKENI. This CDR3 is 14 amino acids long. CDR3 region: CASSPFGTDYGYTF. Written as DNA, the CDR3 is TGTGCCAGCTCACCATTCGGGACGGACTATGGCTACACCTTC.

J is TRBJ2-3 and V is TRBV14; 13 bases are a match to TRBD2. Germline CDR1 and CDR2: SGHDN and FVKESK. J gave up 8 bases and V 0 bases, and 8 bases lay outside the gene matches. The CDR3 is 17 amino acids. CDR3 nucleotide sequence: TGTGCCAGCAGCCAAGATGTACTAGCGGGAGGGCCCGGTACGCAGTATTTT. It encodes CASSQDVLAGGPGTQYF. The variable domain in full, completed from reference TRBV14 and TRBJ2-3, reads EAGVTQFPSHSVIEKGQTVTLRCDPISGHDNLYWYRRVMGKEIKFLLHFVKESKQDESGMPNNRFLAERTGGTYSTLKVQPAELEDSGVYFCASSQDVLAGGPGTQYFGPGTRLTVL.

CDR3 protein: CASSLLGEANYGYTF. CDR3 bases: TGTGCCAGCAGCTTGTTGGGGGAAGCTAACTATGGCTACACCTTC. The chain has TRBV5-6 and TRBJ1-2; maybe TRBD1 (5 bases). From germline, CDR1 is SGHDT and CDR2 YYEEEE. The germline V and J ends were trimmed by 1 base and 0 bases, with 10 bases remaining between them. The CDR3 covers 15 residues.

The chain has TRBV19 and TRBJ2-1, with a tentative D call TRBD1 (5 bases). Trimming pared 4 bases from V and 8 bases from J, leaving 15 bases between. This CDR3 spans 14 amino acids. Germline V gene data show CDR1 as LNHDA and CDR2 as SQIVND (reference sequence). CDR3 loop: CASSKRGWTDEQFF. CDR3 nucleotides: TGTGCCAGTAGTAAAAGGGGATGGACCGATGAGCAGTTCTTC.